Following are 21 T cell receptor beta chains from one sample sequenced in a study of CD8+ T cells in alopecia areata. RNA was isolated and reverse transcribed to cDNA, the sequencing template. The method was immunoSEQ multiplex PCR; TCRdb's version includes in-frame clones alone and lacks a portion of them. This table holds about 210,000 clones, over 60% found once. Documented treatment: oral pan-JAK inhibitor, 5-10 mg twice daily. The sample here was CD4+ T cells sorted from blood, taken at week 4, from a patient treated with tofacitinib. The receptors come from a human donor with alopecia areata.

J is TRBJ1-1 and V is TRBV19; D not certain. The germline gives CDR1 LNHDA, CDR2 SQIVND (reference sequence). The V gene lost 4 bases and the J gene lost 1 base, with 7 bases spanning the gap. This CDR3 region has 13 residues. CDR3 nucleotides: TGTGCCAGTAGTAGAGAGGAGAACACTGAAGCTTTCTTT. It codes for CASSREENTEAFF.

The J gene is TRBJ1-1, the V gene TRBV28; TRBD1 agrees at 8 bases. Germline loops: CDR1 MDHEN, CDR2 SYDVKM. V was clipped by 5 bases and J by 0 bases; unmatched bases: 14. CDR3 length equals 18 residues. This CDR3 reads CASSLRPWTGTMNTEAFF. CDR3 coding DNA: TGTGCCAGCAGTCTCAGACCGTGGACAGGGACCATGAACACTGAAGCTTTCTTT.

This clone occurred a few times. The J gene is TRBJ2-5, the V gene TRBV7-8, with D possibly being TRBD2 (6 bases). The CDR3 length is 13 residues. Deletions cut 3 bases from V and 7 bases from J, with 12 bases between. In germline, CDR1 is SGHVS, CDR2 FQNEAQ. CDR3 DNA: TGTGCCAGCAGCTTTCCGGGAGAGGGGACCCAGTACTTC. Encoded protein: CASSFPGEGTQYF.

CDR3 sequence reads: CASTSRTAPSGANVLTF. The DNA of the CDR3 is TGCGCCAGCACATCAAGGACAGCCCCATCTGGGGCCAACGTCCTGACTTTC. This sequence joins TRBV5-1 and TRBJ2-6, with D possibly being TRBD1 (6 bases). The CDR3 sequence is 17 residues long. Trimming removed 6 bases from V and 1 base from J, with 17 bases in between. Germline loops: CDR1 SGHRS, CDR2 YFSETQ.

The rearrangement joins TRBV27 to TRBJ2-5; TRBD1 is a possible D gene (6 bases). The CDR3 is 19 residues long. Germline CDR1 and CDR2: MNHEY and SMNVEV (reference sequence). Trimming took off 6 bases at V and 2 bases at J, with 28 bases between the two ends. The CDR3 is CASRITDRTVLVRQETQYF. CDR3 in DNA: TGTGCCAGCAGAATCACTGACCGGACAGTACTAGTGAGGCAAGAGACCCAGTACTTC.

This clone was recorded once. The chain carries TRBV7-9 and TRBJ1-1; possibly TRBD1 for D (6 bases). The CDR3 is 13 residues long. Trimming removed 5 bases from V and 0 bases from J, with 7 bases in between. Germline CDR1 and CDR2: SEHNR and FQNEAQ (reference sequence). The CDR3 sequence: CASSRTVNTEAFF. Here the CDR3 DNA reads TGTGCCAGCAGCCGGACAGTGAACACTGAAGCTTTCTTT.

The chain uses TRBV4-1 and TRBJ2-7; D gene uncertain. The germline gives CDR1 MGHRA, CDR2 YSYEKL. The CDR3 has 14 residues. The germline V and J ends were trimmed by 0 bases and 0 bases, with 6 bases remaining between them. CDR3 amino acids: CASSQDPGSYEQYF. CDR3 DNA: TGCGCCAGCAGCCAAGATCCAGGCTCCTACGAGCAGTACTTC.

The chain couples TRBV4-3 to TRBJ1-4; D remains ambiguous. Germline V CDR1 and CDR2: LGHNA, YSLEER. CDR3 length equals 15 residues. Trimming took 3 bases from V and 4 from J, leaving 12 bases between them. The CDR3 loop is CASSQVGSGNEKLFF. The CDR3 DNA sequence: TGCGCCAGCAGCCAGGTGGGCAGTGGTAATGAAAAACTGTTTTTT.

The chain uses TRBV10-3 and TRBJ1-4; the match to TRBD1 covers 9 bases. The CDR3 is made up of 17 amino acids. V was pared by 6 bases and J by 5 bases, with 13 bases of the junction left unmatched. The germline V gene has CDR1 ENHRY and CDR2 SYGVKD. The CDR3 here is CAISNAPGQGSNEKLFF. Here the CDR3 DNA reads TGTGCCATCAGCAATGCCCCGGGACAGGGTTCGAATGAAAAACTGTTTTTT.

The V gene is TRBV19, the J gene TRBJ1-6, with a possible D match to TRBD1 (6 bases). The CDR3 consists of 14 residues. Per germline, CDR1 LNHDA and CDR2 SQIVND (reference sequence). Between the trimmed V and J ends, which lost 3 bases and 8 bases, there was a span of 11 bases. Here the CDR3 DNA reads TGTGCCAGTAGTATCACAGGGTCGGATTCACCCCTCCACTTT. Amino acids: CASSITGSDSPLHF.

This chain links TRBV30 with TRBJ1-1; D is possibly TRBD1 (5 bases). Germline lookup yields CDR1 GTSNPN and CDR2 SVGIG (reference sequence). Trimming stripped 3 bases from V and 4 bases from J, with 18 bases between. The CDR3 spans 15 residues. In DNA, the CDR3 is TGTGCCTGGAGCGAGGGGCTATTTGGAGGCACTGAAGCTTTCTTT. Translated: CAWSEGLFGGTEAFF.

The chain carries TRBV5-1 and TRBJ2-4; D is unclear. CDR1 and CDR2 (germline): SGHRS, YFSETQ. V lost 4 bases and J lost 5, with 13 bases in between. This CDR3 region has 14 residues. The CDR3 here is CASSVDVGQNIQYF. CDR3 nucleotide sequence: TGCGCCAGCAGCGTCGACGTGGGCCAAAACATTCAGTACTTC.

The chain employs TRBV6-5 and TRBJ1-5; D gene ambiguous. The CDR3 has 13 amino acids. The ends were cut back, 5 bases at V and 9 bases at J, with 14 bases in the middle. Germline assignment: CDR1 MNHEY and CDR2 SVGAGI. CDR3 nucleotide sequence: TGTGCCAGCAGTGGCCACATCATTCCGCCCCAGCATTTT. It encodes CASSGHIIPPQHF.

The chain couples TRBV15 to TRBJ2-6; possible D gene TRBD1, 5 bases. The germline V and J ends were trimmed by 8 bases and 4 bases, with 9 bases remaining between them. The CDR3 contains 13 residues. Germline assignment: CDR1 LNHNV and CDR2 YYDKDF (reference sequence). CDR3 amino acids: CATPGNGANVLTF. CDR3 DNA: TGTGCCACCCCAGGGAACGGGGCCAACGTCCTGACTTTC.

The gene calls are TRBV4-2 and TRBJ1-1; TRBD1 matches at 8 bases. Germline CDR1 is LGHNA and CDR2 is YNFKEQ. Trimming took 1 base from V and 1 from J; bases not matched to a gene: 2. CDR3 size: 15 residues. CDR3 in DNA: TGTGCCAGCAGCCAAGCGGACAGGGAGAACACTGAAGCTTTCTTT. Encoded protein: CASSQADRENTEAFF.

The chain recombines TRBV4-1 with TRBJ2-3; 7 positions agree with TRBD2. This CDR3 has 16 amino acids. The germline V gene encodes CDR1 MGHRA and CDR2 YSYEKL. The junction had 6 bases not matched to a gene; V was cut back by 3 bases and J by 0 bases. CDR3 residues: CASSHGLRGSTDTQYF. The CDR3 DNA sequence: TGCGCCAGCAGCCACGGGCTGCGGGGGAGCACAGATACGCAGTATTTT.

The chain is built from TRBV29-1 and TRBJ2-5; unclear D gene. The V end was cut by 4 bases, the J end by 1 base, with 10 bases between. The germline V gene encodes CDR1 SQVTM and CDR2 ANQGSEA. CDR3 size: 13 residues. CDR3 residues: CSVGRATQETQYF. DNA of the CDR3: TGCAGCGTTGGTCGGGCCACCCAAGAGACCCAGTACTTC. Supplemented by reference TRBV29-1 and TRBJ2-5, the full variable domain reads SAVISQKPSRDICQRGTSLTIQCQVDSQVTMMFWYRQQPGQSLTLIATANQGSEATYESGFVIDKFPISRPNLTFSTLTVSNMSPEDSSIYLCSVGRATQETQYFGPGTRLLVL.

V usage is TRBV30 and J usage is TRBJ1-2; D gene ambiguous. This CDR3 is 13 amino acids long. V was trimmed by 2 bases and J by 4 bases, leaving 11 bases between them. CDR1 and CDR2 (germline): GTSNPN, SVGIG (reference sequence). CDR3 coding DNA: TGTGCCTGGAGTTCAGGACTGGCCTATGGCTACACCTTC. This sequence encodes CAWSSGLAYGYTF.

The table lists this clone with a few counts. The J gene is TRBJ1-5, the V gene TRBV6-5, with 7 bases lining up with TRBD1. CDR1 and CDR2 (germline): MNHEY, SVGAGI. The V segment lost 6 bases and the J segment 5 bases; nucleotides outside the gene matches: 4. This CDR3 contains 13 residues. The CDR3 loop reads CASSRDRDQPQHF. CDR3 in DNA: TGTGCCAGCAGCCGAGACAGGGATCAGCCCCAGCATTTT.

V and J are TRBV15 and TRBJ1-2; D uncertain. CDR1 LNHNV and CDR2 YYDKDF come from the germline V gene (reference sequence). The CDR3 spans 14 residues. Trimming pared 0 bases from V and 0 bases from J, leaving 5 bases between. The CDR3 here is CATSRDLPNYGYTF. Written as DNA, the CDR3 is TGTGCCACCAGCAGAGATCTCCCTAACTATGGCTACACCTTC.

This clone was recorded only once. This chain's CDR3 is CASRNPTGGLFLGNQPQHF. CDR3 coding DNA: TGCGCCAGCAGAAACCCGACAGGGGGCTTATTCCTAGGTAATCAGCCCCAGCATTTT. The chain uses TRBV10-2 and TRBJ1-5; 10 bases are a match to TRBD1. The CDR3 sequence is 19 residues long. Germline loops: CDR1 WSHSY, CDR2 SAAADI. J gave up 4 bases and V 6 bases, and 18 bases lay outside the gene matches.